The 9 T cell receptor beta chains below were found in one sample sequenced in a study of OX40 agonist ivuxolimab in advanced cancers. Here immunoSEQ multiplex PCR was the method, and the copy in TCRdb shows in-frame clones only, minus some. The sample consists of about 77,000 clones, nearly 90% of them appearing once. Sequencing was performed on CD4+ or CD8+ T cells sorted from blood, taken in a trial of the OX40 agonist ivuxolimab. The origin of the receptors is an adult with an advanced solid tumor such as melanoma, head and neck, liver or kidney cancer.

J is TRBJ2-1 and V is TRBV18, with a weak D call TRBD2 (7 bases). Between the trimmed V and J ends, which lost 3 bases and 9 bases, there was a span of 15 bases. CDR1 and CDR2 from the germline V gene are KGHSH and LQKENI. The CDR3 consists of 14 residues. The CDR3: CASSPLEGGGEQFF. The CDR3 bases are TGTGCCAGCTCACCGCTTGAGGGGGGGGGTGAGCAGTTCTTC.

This rearrangement joins TRBV11-2 to TRBJ2-7; weak D call: TRBD1 (6 bases). The CDR3 totals 14 residues. Germline V gene data show CDR1 as SGHAT and CDR2 as FQNNGV. V lost 5 bases to trimming and J lost 3 bases, with 14 bases between them. CDR3 loop: CASSRIDRHYEQYF. The CDR3 DNA sequence: TGTGCCAGCAGCCGCATAGACAGGCACTACGAGCAGTACTTC.

The chain joins TRBV6-6 to TRBJ1-2, with 7 nucleotides matching TRBD1. Germline trimming cut 5 bases from V and 4 bases from J; bases unmatched to any gene: 4. The CDR3 is 13 amino acids. Per germline, CDR1 MNHNY and CDR2 SVGAGI (reference sequence). Here the CDR3 reads CASSQQGSYGYTF. In DNA, the CDR3 is TGTGCCAGCAGTCAACAGGGGAGCTATGGCTACACCTTC.

The chain's CDR3 is CASSEGQGLSEAFF. The CDR3 nucleotides are TGCGCCAGCAGCGAGGGACAGGGTCTCAGTGAAGCTTTCTTT. The chain couples TRBV5-1 to TRBJ1-1, with TRBD1 matching over 9 bases. This CDR3 is built from 14 residues. Germline CDR1 reads SGHRS; CDR2 reads YFSETQ. V trimming: 4 bases; J trimming: 7 bases; junction bases outside the gene matches: 8.

The rearrangement joins TRBV25-1 to TRBJ2-7, with D unresolved. Germline CDR1 MGHDK, CDR2 SYGVNS. The CDR3 totals 15 residues. The V and J ends lost 3 bases and 6 bases respectively, with 18 bases between them. This chain's CDR3 is CASSDPLGGTSEQYF. The CDR3 DNA reads as TGTGCCAGCAGTGACCCGTTGGGCGGCACTTCCGAGCAGTACTTC.

The V gene is TRBV27, the J gene TRBJ1-5, with a weak D call TRBD1 (5 bases). This CDR3 region has 13 residues. With 9 bases removed from V and 6 bases from J, the gap between germline ends came to 15 bases. The germline CDR1 and CDR2 sequences are MNHEY and SMNVEV (reference sequence). The CDR3 loop is CARRRPGSQPQHF. Here the CDR3 DNA reads TGTGCCAGACGCCGTCCAGGGAGTCAGCCCCAGCATTTT.

The genes are TRBV4-1 and TRBJ1-2, with 9 bases aligning to TRBD1. CDR3 length equals 17 residues. Per germline, CDR1 MGHRA and CDR2 YSYEKL. The trim removed 4 bases at V and 4 bases at J, leaving 13 bases unmatched. The CDR3 spells CASSPGTGISYIYGYTF. The CDR3 nucleotides are TGCGCCAGCAGCCCCGGGACAGGGATTAGTTACATCTATGGCTACACCTTC.

On this clone itself: Other nucleotide sequences from this sample produce the same CDR3. This chain links TRBV5-6 with TRBJ2-7, with 13 positions matching TRBD2. From germline, CDR1 is SGHDT and CDR2 YYEEEE. Trimming cost V 4 bases and J 6 bases; bases outside gene matches: 7. This CDR3 region has 15 residues. CDR3 amino acids: CASSPSLAGGLEQYF. DNA for the CDR3: TGTGCCAGCAGCCCCTCACTAGCGGGAGGGCTCGAGCAGTACTTC.

This clone was observed a few times. This chain links TRBV5-6 with TRBJ1-5; D not resolved. Trimming took off 0 bases at V and 4 bases at J, with 11 bases between the two ends. The CDR3 covers 15 residues. CDR1 SGHDT and CDR2 YYEEEE come from the germline V gene. CDR3 in DNA: TGTGCCAGCAGCTTGGCCGGTTACGGGAATCAGCCCCAGCATTTT. Its protein is CASSLAGYGNQPQHF.